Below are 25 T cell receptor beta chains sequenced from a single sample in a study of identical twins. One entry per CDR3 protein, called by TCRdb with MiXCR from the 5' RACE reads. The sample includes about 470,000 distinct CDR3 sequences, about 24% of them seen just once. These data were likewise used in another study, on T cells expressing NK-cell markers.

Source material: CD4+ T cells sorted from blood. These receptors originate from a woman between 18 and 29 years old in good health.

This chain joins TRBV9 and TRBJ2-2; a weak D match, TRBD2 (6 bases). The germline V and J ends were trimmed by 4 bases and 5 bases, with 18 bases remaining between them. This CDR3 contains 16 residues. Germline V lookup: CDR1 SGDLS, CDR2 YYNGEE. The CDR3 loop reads CASSKFGGVGTGELFF. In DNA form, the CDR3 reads TGTGCCAGCAGCAAATTCGGGGGAGTAGGTACCGGGGAGCTGTTTTTT.

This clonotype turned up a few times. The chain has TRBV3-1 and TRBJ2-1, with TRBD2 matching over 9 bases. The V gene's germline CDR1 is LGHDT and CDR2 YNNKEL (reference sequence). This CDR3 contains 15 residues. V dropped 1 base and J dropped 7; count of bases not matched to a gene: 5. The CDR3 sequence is CASSQGSSGRNEQFF. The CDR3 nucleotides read TGTGCCAGCAGCCAAGGGAGTAGCGGGAGAAATGAGCAGTTCTTC.

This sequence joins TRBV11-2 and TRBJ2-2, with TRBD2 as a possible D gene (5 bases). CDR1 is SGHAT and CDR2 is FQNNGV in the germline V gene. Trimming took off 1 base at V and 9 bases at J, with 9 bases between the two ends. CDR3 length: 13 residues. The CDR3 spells CASSLVRDRELFF. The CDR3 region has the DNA TGTGCCAGCAGCTTAGTCCGGGATCGGGAGCTGTTTTTT. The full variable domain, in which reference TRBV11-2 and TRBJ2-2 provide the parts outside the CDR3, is EAGVAQSPRYKIIEKRQSVAFWCNPISGHATLYWYQQILGQGPKLLIQFQNNGVVDDSQLPKDRFSAERLKGVDSTLKIQPAKLEDSAVYLCASSLVRDRELFFGEGSRLTVL.

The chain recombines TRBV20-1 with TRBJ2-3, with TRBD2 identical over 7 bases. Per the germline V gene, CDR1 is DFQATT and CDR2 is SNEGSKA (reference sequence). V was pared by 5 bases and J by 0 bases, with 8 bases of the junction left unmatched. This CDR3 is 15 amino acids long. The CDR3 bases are TGCAGTGCTGCCTTCGGCGGGAGTAGCACAGATACGCAGTATTTT. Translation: CSAAFGGSSTDTQYF.

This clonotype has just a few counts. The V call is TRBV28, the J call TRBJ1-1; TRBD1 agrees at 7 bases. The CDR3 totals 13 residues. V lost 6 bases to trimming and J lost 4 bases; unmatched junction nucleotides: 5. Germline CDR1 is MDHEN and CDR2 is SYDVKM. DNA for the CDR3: TGTGCCAGCAGCTACTACAGGGGCACTGAAGCTTTCTTT. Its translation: CASSYYRGTEAFF.

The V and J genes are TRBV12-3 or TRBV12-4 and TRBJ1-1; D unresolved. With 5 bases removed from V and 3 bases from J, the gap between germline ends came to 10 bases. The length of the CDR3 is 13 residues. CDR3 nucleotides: TGTGCCAGCAGTGCCCTGGGCGACACTGAAGCTTTCTTT. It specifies CASSALGDTEAFF.

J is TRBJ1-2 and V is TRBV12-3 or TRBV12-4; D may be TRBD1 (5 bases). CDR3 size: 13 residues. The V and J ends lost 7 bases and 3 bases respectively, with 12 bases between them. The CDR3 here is CASNLRVYYGYTF. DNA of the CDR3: TGTGCCAGCAACCTCAGGGTCTACTATGGCTACACCTTC.

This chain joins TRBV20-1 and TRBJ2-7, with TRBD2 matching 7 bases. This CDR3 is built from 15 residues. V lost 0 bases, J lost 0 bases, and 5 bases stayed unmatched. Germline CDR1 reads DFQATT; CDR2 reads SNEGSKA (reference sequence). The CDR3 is CSAREGGGSSYEQYF. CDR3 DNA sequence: TGCAGTGCTAGAGAGGGCGGGGGTAGCTCCTACGAGCAGTACTTC.

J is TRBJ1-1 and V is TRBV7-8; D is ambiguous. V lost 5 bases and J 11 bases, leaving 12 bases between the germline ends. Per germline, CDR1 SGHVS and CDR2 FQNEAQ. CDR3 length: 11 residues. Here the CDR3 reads CASSRGYEAFF. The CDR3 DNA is TGTGCCAGCAGCCGCGGTTACGAGGCTTTCTTT.

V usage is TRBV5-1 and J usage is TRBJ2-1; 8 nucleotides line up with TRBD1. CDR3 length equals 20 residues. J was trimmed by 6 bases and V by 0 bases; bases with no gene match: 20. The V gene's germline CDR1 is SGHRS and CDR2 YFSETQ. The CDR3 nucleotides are TGCGCCAGCAGCTTGGCAGGGTTTGGACAGGGATTTGCGATTGGCAATGAGCAGTTCTTC. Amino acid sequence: CASSLAGFGQGFAIGNEQFF.

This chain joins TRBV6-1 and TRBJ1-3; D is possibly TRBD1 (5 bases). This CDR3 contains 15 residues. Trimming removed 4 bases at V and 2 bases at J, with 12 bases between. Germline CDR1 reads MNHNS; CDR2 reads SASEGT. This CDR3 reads CASSALGVAGNTIYF. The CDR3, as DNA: TGTGCCAGCAGTGCACTAGGGGTTGCTGGAAACACCATATATTTT.

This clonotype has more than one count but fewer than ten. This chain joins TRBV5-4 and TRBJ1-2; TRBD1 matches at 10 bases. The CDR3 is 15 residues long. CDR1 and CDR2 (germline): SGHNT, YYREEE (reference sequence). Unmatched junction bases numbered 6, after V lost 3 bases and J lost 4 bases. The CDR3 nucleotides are TGTGCCAGCAGCTCTGACAGGGGGCAGGGCTATGGCTACACCTTC. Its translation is CASSSDRGQGYGYTF.

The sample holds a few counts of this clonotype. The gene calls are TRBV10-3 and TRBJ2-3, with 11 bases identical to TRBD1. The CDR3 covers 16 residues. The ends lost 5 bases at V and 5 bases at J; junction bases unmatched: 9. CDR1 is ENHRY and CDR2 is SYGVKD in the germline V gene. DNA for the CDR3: TGTGCCATCAGTAAGACCGGGACAGGGGGAGAAGATACGCAGTATTTT. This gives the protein CAISKTGTGGEDTQYF.

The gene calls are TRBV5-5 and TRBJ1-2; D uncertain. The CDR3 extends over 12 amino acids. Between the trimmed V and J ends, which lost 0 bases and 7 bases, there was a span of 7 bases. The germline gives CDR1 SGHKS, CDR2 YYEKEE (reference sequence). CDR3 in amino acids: CASSLGGTGYTF. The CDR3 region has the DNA TGTGCCAGCAGCTTGGGGGGAACTGGCTACACCTTC. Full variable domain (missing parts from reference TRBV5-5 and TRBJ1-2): DAGVTQSPTHLIKTRGQQVTLRCSPISGHKSVSWYQQVLGQGPQFIFQYYEKEERGRGNFPDRFSARQFPNYSSELNVNALLLGDSALYLCASSLGGTGYTFGSGTRLTVV.

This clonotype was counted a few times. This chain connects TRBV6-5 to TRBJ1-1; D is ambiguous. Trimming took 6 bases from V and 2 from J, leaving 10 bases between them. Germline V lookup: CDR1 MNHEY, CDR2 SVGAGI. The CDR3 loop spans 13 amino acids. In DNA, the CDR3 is TGTGCCAGCAGACTCGTACTTAACACTGAAGCTTTCTTT. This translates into CASRLVLNTEAFF.

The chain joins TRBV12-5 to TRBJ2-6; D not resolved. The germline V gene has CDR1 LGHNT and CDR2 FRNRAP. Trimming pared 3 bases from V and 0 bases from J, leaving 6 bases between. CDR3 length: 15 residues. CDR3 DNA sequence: TGTGCTAGTGGTTTACCAATCTCTGGGGCCAACGTCCTGACTTTC. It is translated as CASGLPISGANVLTF.

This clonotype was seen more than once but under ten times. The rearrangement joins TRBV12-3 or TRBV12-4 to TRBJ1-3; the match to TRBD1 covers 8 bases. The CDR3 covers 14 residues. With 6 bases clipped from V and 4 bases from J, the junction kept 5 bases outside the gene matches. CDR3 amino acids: CASRPGQGGNTIYF. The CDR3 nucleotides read TGTGCCAGCAGACCTGGACAGGGCGGAAACACCATATATTTT.

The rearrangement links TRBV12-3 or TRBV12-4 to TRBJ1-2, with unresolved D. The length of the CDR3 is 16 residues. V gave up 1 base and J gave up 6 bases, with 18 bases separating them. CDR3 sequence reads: CASSLEGAIVGDGYTF. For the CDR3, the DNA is TGTGCCAGCAGTTTAGAGGGCGCGATTGTGGGCGATGGCTACACCTTC.

The CDR3 DNA follows: TGTGCCAGCAGCTTAACGGGCAGGGATGATGGCTACACCTTC. Its protein product is CASSLTGRDDGYTF. The chain joins TRBV7-3 to TRBJ1-2, with a weak D call TRBD1 (5 bases). Deletions cut 0 bases from V and 6 bases from J, with 11 bases between. The germline CDR1 and CDR2 sequences are SGHTA and FQGTGA. This CDR3 is 14 amino acids long.

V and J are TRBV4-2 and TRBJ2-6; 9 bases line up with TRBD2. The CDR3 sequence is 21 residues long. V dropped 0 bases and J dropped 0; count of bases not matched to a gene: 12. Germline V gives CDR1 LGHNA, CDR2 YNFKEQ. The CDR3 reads CASSQDLAASGGTSGANVLTF. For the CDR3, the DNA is TGTGCCAGCAGCCAAGATCTCGCGGCCAGCGGGGGGACCTCTGGGGCCAACGTCCTGACTTTC.

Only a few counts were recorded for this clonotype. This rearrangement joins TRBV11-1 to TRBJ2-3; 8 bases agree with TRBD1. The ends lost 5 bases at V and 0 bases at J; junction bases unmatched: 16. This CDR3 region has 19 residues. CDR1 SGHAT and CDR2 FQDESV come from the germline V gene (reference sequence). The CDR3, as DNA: TGTGCCAGCAGCAAGGACAGGGACACGAGTTTCTATAGCACAGATACGCAGTATTTT. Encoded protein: CASSKDRDTSFYSTDTQYF.

The CDR3 DNA follows: TGTGCCAGCTCACAGTGGACTAGCGGGGATGAGCAGTTCTTC. This sequence encodes CASSQWTSGDEQFF. The gene calls are TRBV18 and TRBJ2-1, with 12 bases lining up with TRBD2. Germline V gives CDR1 KGHSH, CDR2 LQKENI. The CDR3 is made up of 14 amino acids. V gave up 4 bases and J gave up 8 bases; unmatched junction bases: 3.

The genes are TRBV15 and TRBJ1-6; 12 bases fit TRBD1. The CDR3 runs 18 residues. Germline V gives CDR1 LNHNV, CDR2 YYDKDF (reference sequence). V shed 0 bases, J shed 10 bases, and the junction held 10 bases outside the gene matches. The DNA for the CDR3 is TGTGCCACCAGCAGAGATCCGGCCGGGACAGGGGGCTCATCACCCCTCCACTTT. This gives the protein CATSRDPAGTGGSSPLHF.

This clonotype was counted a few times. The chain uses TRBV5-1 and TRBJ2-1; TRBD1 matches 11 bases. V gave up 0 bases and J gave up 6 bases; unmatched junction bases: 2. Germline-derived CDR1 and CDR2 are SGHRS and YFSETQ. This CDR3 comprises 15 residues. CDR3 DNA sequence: TGCGCCAGCAGCTTGGGGGGGACAGGGGGCAATGAGCAGTTCTTC. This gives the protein CASSLGGTGGNEQFF.

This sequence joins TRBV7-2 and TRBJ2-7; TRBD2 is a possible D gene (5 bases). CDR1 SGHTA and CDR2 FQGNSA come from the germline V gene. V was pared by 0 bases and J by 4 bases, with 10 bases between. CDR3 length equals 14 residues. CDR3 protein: CASSLAGRRYEQYF. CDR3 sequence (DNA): TGTGCCAGCAGCTTAGCGGGCAGGAGGTACGAGCAGTACTTC.